The 30 T cell receptor beta chains below all came from one sample that was sequenced in a study of blood T cell repertoires in COVID-19. Profiling relied on immunoSEQ multiplex PCR, and the TCRdb table lists in-frame clones only, not all of them. The data show over 130,000 clones, about four fifths seen once. The sample consisted of PBMCs or T cells enriched from blood (not recorded which). The receptors were sampled from a young woman who had been exposed to COVID-19.

Only one count was recorded for this clone. V usage is TRBV16 and J usage is TRBJ1-5; 10 bases fit TRBD1. CDR1 KGHSY and CDR2 FQNENV come from the germline V gene. The CDR3 runs 16 residues. The trim removed 2 bases at V and 3 bases at J, leaving 4 bases unmatched. The CDR3 sequence is CASSQGDRGPNQPQHF. The CDR3 DNA is TGTGCCAGCAGCCAAGGTGACAGGGGGCCCAATCAGCCCCAGCATTTT.

V gene TRBV7-9 combines with J gene TRBJ2-3; possible D gene TRBD1, 6 bases. CDR1 and CDR2 from the germline V gene are SEHNR and FQNEAQ (reference sequence). The CDR3 totals 15 residues. V lost 0 bases, J lost 1 base, and 8 bases lay in between. CDR3 sequence reads: CASSLAYRGTDTQYF. In DNA form, the CDR3 reads TGTGCCAGCAGCTTAGCATACAGGGGCACAGATACGCAGTATTTT.

The chain links TRBV28 to TRBJ2-4, with D uncertain. The length of the CDR3 is 15 residues. Germline V lookup: CDR1 MDHEN, CDR2 SYDVKM. Trimming left V 7 bases short and J 3 bases short, with 16 bases between. The CDR3 protein is CASTPTIQGKNIQYF. The CDR3 DNA is TGTGCCAGCACCCCCACTATCCAAGGCAAAAACATTCAGTACTTC.

This chain joins TRBV7-2 and TRBJ2-1, with 14 bases fitting TRBD2. The V gene end was trimmed by 1 base and the J gene end by 6 bases; junction bases not matched to a gene: 11. The length of the CDR3 is 19 residues. CDR1 and CDR2 from the germline V gene are SGHTA and FQGNSA. CDR3 in DNA: TGTGCCAGCAGCTTAGGGACTAGCGGGAGGTACGGCTTTGGCAATGAGCAGTTCTTC. This translates into CASSLGTSGRYGFGNEQFF.

The rearrangement links TRBV4-1 to TRBJ1-3; 7 bases are shared with TRBD1. This CDR3 comprises 16 residues. The germline CDR1 and CDR2 sequences are MGHRA and YSYEKL. J lost 3 bases, V lost 3 bases, and 8 bases had no gene match. The CDR3 region is CASSQGTGVFGNTIYF. In nucleotides, the CDR3 is TGCGCCAGCAGCCAGGGAACAGGGGTTTTTGGAAACACCATATATTTT.

The V call is TRBV6-5, the J call TRBJ2-7; D perhaps matches TRBD2 (5 bases). Germline CDR1 is MNHEY and CDR2 is SVGAGI. V lost 0 bases, J lost 2 bases, and 11 bases lay in between. The CDR3 is 15 residues long. CDR3 residues: CASSYSTTGTYEQYF. CDR3 sequence (DNA): TGTGCCAGCAGTTACTCGACGACCGGGACCTACGAGCAGTACTTC.

J is TRBJ2-1 and V is TRBV18; D is perhaps TRBD2 (6 bases). The ends were cut back, 4 bases at V and 6 bases at J, with 10 bases in the middle. Germline V gives CDR1 KGHSH, CDR2 LQKENI. The CDR3 covers 13 residues. CDR3 amino acids: CASSRLGGNEQFF. CDR3 nucleotide sequence: TGTGCCAGCTCACGATTGGGGGGCAATGAGCAGTTCTTC.

The genes are TRBV11-1 and TRBJ2-1, with 9 bases aligning to TRBD2. Trimming removed 4 bases from V and 2 bases from J; junction bases left unmatched: 6. Germline V CDR1 and CDR2: SGHAT, FQDESV (reference sequence). This CDR3 is built from 16 residues. The CDR3 protein is CASSSQASGTYNEQFF. In nucleotides, the CDR3 is TGTGCCAGCAGCTCCCAGGCTAGCGGGACCTACAATGAGCAGTTCTTC.

The table lists this clone with a count of one. The J gene is TRBJ2-7, the V gene TRBV18; 7 nucleotides line up with TRBD1. The CDR3 is 12 amino acids. Germline loops: CDR1 KGHSH, CDR2 LQKENI. V lost 4 bases, J lost 6 bases, and 3 bases stayed unmatched. CDR3 residues: CASSLSGGEQYF. DNA for the CDR3: TGTGCCAGCTCACTGTCAGGGGGCGAGCAGTACTTC.

The chain's CDR3 is CAISRDQGFFATEAFF. The CDR3 coding sequence is TGTGCCATCAGTCGGGACCAGGGGTTCTTTGCCACTGAAGCTTTCTTT. The chain links TRBV10-3 to TRBJ1-1; perhaps TRBD1 as D (6 bases). The CDR3 extends over 16 amino acids. Trimming left V 5 bases short and J 4 bases short, with 20 bases between. Germline V gene sequence: CDR1 ENHRY, CDR2 SYGVKD.

The rearrangement joins TRBV28 to TRBJ2-7, with D perhaps matching TRBD1 (6 bases). The V gene's germline CDR1 is MDHEN and CDR2 SYDVKM. This CDR3 region has 11 residues. Trimming took off 5 bases at V and 7 bases at J, with 9 bases between the two ends. CDR3 DNA sequence: TGTGCCAGCAGTCCCGACAGGGAGCAGTACTTC. This sequence encodes CASSPDREQYF.

The sample holds one count of this clone. The J gene is TRBJ1-3, the V gene TRBV11-2; 7 bases are shared with TRBD1. This CDR3 contains 15 residues. J was trimmed by 0 bases and V by 6 bases; bases with no gene match: 5. Germline CDR1 reads SGHAT; CDR2 reads FQNNGV. CDR3 protein: CASRPTGSSGNTIYF. CDR3 in DNA: TGTGCCAGCAGGCCGACAGGGTCCTCTGGAAACACCATATATTTT.

V gene TRBV7-2 combines with J gene TRBJ2-7; TRBD1 agrees at 7 bases. Unmatched junction bases numbered 20, after V lost 5 bases and J lost 7 bases. The CDR3 totals 17 residues. The V gene's germline CDR1 is SGHTA and CDR2 FQGNSA. The CDR3 protein is CASSTGQARGYHWEQYF. The CDR3 DNA is TGTGCCAGCAGCACAGGACAGGCAAGGGGGTACCATTGGGAGCAGTACTTC.

The chain combines TRBV6-2 or TRBV6-3 with TRBJ2-3; TRBD2 matches 7 bases. Germline-derived CDR1 and CDR2 are MNHEY and SVGEGT. The CDR3 extends over 16 amino acids. Trimming removed 0 bases from V and 3 bases from J; junction bases left unmatched: 6. CDR3 sequence (DNA): TGTGCCAGCAGTTACTCTATCCGGGAGGAGACAGATACGCAGTATTTT. Translated: CASSYSIREETDTQYF.

The chain combines TRBV21-1 with TRBJ2-5; the table assigns TRBD2, which was not confirmed against the DNA. TRBV21-1 is a pseudogene segment. The CDR3 consists of 14 residues. Here the CDR3 DNA reads TGTGCCAGCAGCAAAAAGCGGGAGACAGAGACCCAGTACTTC. It codes for CASSKKRETETQYF.

The genes are TRBV3-1 (or the pseudogene TRBV3-2) and TRBJ2-1, with 11 positions matching TRBD2. Germline loops: CDR1 LGHDT, CDR2 YNNKEL (reference sequence). The length of the CDR3 is 17 residues. With V trimmed by 0 bases and J by 4 bases, 5 bases remained unmatched. CDR3 amino acids: CASSQDSRTSGYNEQFF. The CDR3 DNA sequence: TGTGCCAGCAGCCAAGACAGTCGGACTAGCGGGTACAATGAGCAGTTCTTC.

CDR3 nucleotides: TGTGCCAGCAGTTACCCTCCGGGACAAAAAGGAACTGAAGCTTTCTTT. Translation: CASSYPPGQKGTEAFF. This sequence joins TRBV6-2 or TRBV6-3 and TRBJ1-1; weak D call: TRBD1 (6 bases). The length of the CDR3 is 16 residues. Trimming pared 2 bases from V and 5 bases from J, leaving 18 bases between. Germline V gene data show CDR1 as MNHEY and CDR2 as SVGEGT.

This chain connects TRBV7-8 to TRBJ1-1; TRBD1 agrees at 11 bases. The germline gives CDR1 SGHVS, CDR2 FQNEAQ. The CDR3 spans 14 residues. V was clipped by 4 bases and J by 5 bases; unmatched bases: 3. The CDR3 spells CASSSGTGGTEAFF. CDR3 DNA: TGTGCCAGCAGCTCCGGGACAGGGGGTACTGAAGCTTTCTTT.

The V gene is TRBV18, the J gene TRBJ1-5, with 9 bases matching TRBD1. The V gene's germline CDR1 is KGHSH and CDR2 LQKENI. The CDR3 covers 15 residues. V lost 3 bases, J lost 3 bases, and 3 bases stayed unmatched. The DNA for the CDR3 is TGTGCCAGCTCACCTGGACAGGGGAACAATCAGCCCCAGCATTTT. Amino acid sequence: CASSPGQGNNQPQHF.

V usage is TRBV4-1 and J usage is TRBJ1-5, with D maybe TRBD1 (5 bases). Germline assignment: CDR1 MGHRA and CDR2 YSYEKL. Trimming pared 3 bases from V and 2 bases from J, leaving 14 bases between. The CDR3 sequence is 16 residues long. The CDR3 DNA reads TGCGCCAGCAGCCACCCTGCCCTGGGGCGCAATCAGCCCCAGCATTTT. It specifies CASSHPALGRNQPQHF.

This clone was seen only once. This rearrangement joins TRBV27 to TRBJ2-1; 8 bases line up with TRBD2. The germline V gene has CDR1 MNHEY and CDR2 SMNVEV (reference sequence). The CDR3 runs 14 residues. The trim removed 5 bases at V and 8 bases at J, leaving 8 bases unmatched. CDR3 sequence reads: CASSHLSGNDEQFF. The CDR3 coding sequence is TGTGCCAGCAGTCATCTTAGCGGGAACGATGAGCAGTTCTTC.

This CDR3 is CASSPGGNTEAFF. The DNA of the CDR3 is TGTGCCAGCAGTCCAGGGGGGAACACTGAAGCTTTCTTT. The chain couples TRBV11-2 to TRBJ1-1, with TRBD1 identical over 7 bases. The V segment lost 6 bases and the J segment 1 base; nucleotides outside the gene matches: 2. CDR1 is SGHAT and CDR2 is FQNNGV in the germline V gene. The CDR3 contains 13 residues.

This clone came up once. The gene calls are TRBV29-1 and TRBJ2-1; 12 bases agree with TRBD2. This CDR3 has 14 residues. With V trimmed by 4 bases and J by 9 bases, 7 bases remained unmatched. Germline CDR1 is SQVTM and CDR2 is ANQGSEA. CDR3 sequence (DNA): TGCAGCGTTGGTCTAGCGGGAGGGTTGGGTGAGCAGTTCTTC. Translated, it gives CSVGLAGGLGEQFF.

V usage is TRBV19 and J usage is TRBJ1-2, with D possibly matching TRBD1 (5 bases). Germline V CDR1 and CDR2: LNHDA, SQIVND (reference sequence). Trimming pared 6 bases from V and 2 bases from J, leaving 7 bases between. The CDR3 runs 12 residues. This CDR3 is CASRDNNYGYTF. CDR3 nucleotides: TGTGCCAGTAGGGACAACAACTATGGCTACACCTTC.

The table lists this clone with a few counts. This sequence joins TRBV7-2 and TRBJ2-1, with 7 bases aligning to TRBD2. This CDR3 is 16 amino acids long. V lost 4 bases to trimming and J lost 6 bases; unmatched junction nucleotides: 12. Germline CDR1 is SGHTA and CDR2 is FQGNSA. CDR3 protein: CASSSPWGGGANEQFF. The CDR3 DNA sequence: TGTGCCAGCAGCTCGCCCTGGGGGGGAGGGGCCAATGAGCAGTTCTTC.

V and J are TRBV10-3 and TRBJ2-1; 10 bases match TRBD2. Germline loops: CDR1 ENHRY, CDR2 SYGVKD. Germline trimming cut 2 bases from V and 7 bases from J; bases unmatched to any gene: 8. The CDR3 sequence is 16 residues long. CDR3 sequence: CAISEVVTSGRNEQFF. CDR3 nucleotide sequence: TGTGCCATCAGTGAGGTGGTGACTAGCGGGCGGAATGAGCAGTTCTTC.

J is TRBJ1-2 and V is TRBV7-2; no firm D call. V was cut by 4 bases and J by 7 bases, with 16 bases left in between. The CDR3 is 14 amino acids. Germline CDR1 is SGHTA and CDR2 is FQGNSA. CDR3 bases: TGTGCCAGCAGCTCCAACGGGATCCCAGGTGGCTACACCTTC. Translation: CASSSNGIPGGYTF.

The chain joins TRBV5-1 to TRBJ2-7; 9 nucleotides agree with TRBD2. Germline CDR1 is SGHRS and CDR2 is YFSETQ. The V segment lost 0 bases and the J segment 2 bases; nucleotides outside the gene matches: 12. The CDR3 is made up of 18 amino acids. The CDR3, as DNA: TGCGCCAGCAGCTTGGGAGATTTGGGTAGCGGGAGCCCCTACGAGCAGTACTTC. It yields the protein CASSLGDLGSGSPYEQYF.

The V call is TRBV25-1, the J call TRBJ1-2, with D possibly TRBD1 on 5 matching bases. V dropped 5 bases and J dropped 4 bases, with 17 bases sitting between them. The CDR3 extends over 15 amino acids. CDR1 MGHDK and CDR2 SYGVNS come from the germline V gene. CDR3 amino acids: CASSPDMGLPYGYTF. The CDR3 nucleotides are TGTGCCAGCAGTCCTGACATGGGGCTGCCCTATGGCTACACCTTC.

The chain links TRBV2 to TRBJ1-2, with D hard to call. Germline assignment: CDR1 SNHLY and CDR2 FYNNEI. The length of the CDR3 is 12 residues. Deletions cut 7 bases from V and 6 bases from J, with 12 bases between. The DNA for the CDR3 is TGTGCCAGCAAGTCGGGATCGCATGGCTACACCTTC. Translated, it gives CASKSGSHGYTF.